These T cell receptor beta chains were read from a single sample in a study of T cells in pancreatic ductal adenocarcinoma. Profiled with immunoSEQ multiplex PCR; TCRdb holds only in-frame clones, not every one. The data contain 4,500 to 5,000 clones, 70% to 90% of them singletons. The sequenced sample was pancreatic tumor tissue. The receptors here all came from a human donor with pancreatic ductal adenocarcinoma. The CDR3 runs from the conserved cysteine through the conserved F or W. Fields, in order: D gene, clone size, V gene, J gene, CDR3 DNA, CDR3 protein. A D gene is named only where the DNA matches it firmly. Clone size, where shown, is once, few, many, or a class for clones that have expanded.

>TRBD2|.|TRBV5-4|TRBJ2-2
TGTGCCAGCAGCTTCGCTAGCGGGGCGAACACCGGGGAGCTGTTTTTT
CASSFASGANTGELFF
>.|.|TRBV6-1|TRBJ2-1
TGTGCCAGCAGTGCCCCCCTGGGGGAAAACAATGAGCAGTTCTTC
CASSAPLGENNEQFF
>.|.|TRBV10-3|TRBJ2-6
TGTGCCATCACCGATCCCCTGTTCTCTGGGGCCAACGTCCTGACTTTC
CAITDPLFSGANVLTF
>.|.|TRBV4-1|TRBJ2-3
TGCGCCAGCAGCCACGCGGACACAGATACGCAGTATTTT
CASSHADTDTQYF
>.|.|TRBV5-5|TRBJ2-2
TGTGCCAGCAGCTTGGTAAAGGGCGGGGAGCTGTTTTTT
CASSLVKGGELFF
>TRBD2|once|TRBV11-2|TRBJ2-1
TGTGCCAGCAGCTCTCGGGGGGTAGGGGATGAGCAGTTCTTC
CASSSRGVGDEQFF
>.|.|TRBV27|TRBJ2-1
TGTGCCAGCAGTTTGGCAGGGGGGGATGAGCAGTTCTTC
CASSLAGGDEQFF
>.|.|TRBV15|TRBJ2-4
TGTGCCACGAGGCGGGGAGCCAAAAACATTCAGTACTTC
CATRRGAKNIQYF
>.|once|TRBV5-6|TRBJ2-3
TGTGCCAGCAATTCTCCCCCCAGGGTGAGCACAGATACGCAGTATTTT
CASNSPPRVSTDTQYF
>.|.|TRBV7-9|TRBJ2-1
TGTGCCAGCAGCGAAGGGAACTCCTACAATGAGCAGTTCTTC
CASSEGNSYNEQFF
>.|.|TRBV29-1|TRBJ2-7
TGCAGCGTTGGGGGCCAGGCGAGCTCCTACGAGCAGTACTTC
CSVGGQASSYEQYF
>TRBD1|.|TRBV5-4|TRBJ2-3
TGTGCCAGCAGCTTGGCCCAGGGGGCAGATACGCAGTATTTT
CASSLAQGADTQYF
>TRBD1|.|TRBV18|TRBJ2-2
TGTGCCAGCTCACCTTTCCCGGGACAGGGGAACACCGGGGAGCTGTTTTTT
CASSPFPGQGNTGELFF
>.|.|TRBV18|TRBJ1-4
TGTGCCAGCTCACCCGACAGTAATGAAAAACTGTTTTTT
CASSPDSNEKLFF
>.|few|TRBV6-6|TRBJ1-1
TGTGCCAGCAGTTCCAGGGTGAACACTGAAGCTTTCTTT
CASSSRVNTEAFF
>.|.|TRBV5-1|TRBJ1-1
TGCGCCAGCAGCTTCCTGGGCATGAACACTGAAGCTTTCTTT
CASSFLGMNTEAFF
>TRBD2|.|TRBV7-9|TRBJ2-3
TGTGCCAGCAGCTCCAAGACTTATAGCGGGAGGGAGGCTGATACGCAGTATTTT
CASSSKTYSGREADTQYF
>.|.|TRBV19|TRBJ1-2
TGTGCCAGTAGTATAAAGGACTATGGCTACACCTTC
CASSIKDYGYTF
>TRBD2|.|TRBV5-4|TRBJ2-2
TGTGCCAGCAGCTCCGGGCTGGGTAGCGGGAGGACTAACACCGGGGAGCTGTTTTTT
CASSSGLGSGRTNTGELFF
>.|.|TRBV29-1|TRBJ1-2
TGCAGCGTTTCCCAGCCAGGGGGCTACACCTTC
CSVSQPGGYTF
>.|.|TRBV5-6|TRBJ1-2
TGTGCCAGCAGCTCCCGGCTCCTCTATGGCTACACCTTC
CASSSRLLYGYTF
>.|.|TRBV18|TRBJ2-5
TGTGCCAGCTCACCAATTCAGAACCAAGAGACCCAGTACTTC
CASSPIQNQETQYF
>.|.|TRBV19|TRBJ2-7
TGTGCCAGTAGTAAGGTCCGGGAGAGCCCCACCTACGAGCAGTACTTC
CASSKVRESPTYEQYF
>.|.|TRBV27|TRBJ1-2
TGTGCCAGCAGGAATGACAGAACCACTAACTATGGCTACACCTTC
CASRNDRTTNYGYTF
>.|.|TRBV7-8|TRBJ1-5
TGTGCCAGCAGCATTAGATCGGACAGTAGCAATCAGCCCCAGCATTTT
CASSIRSDSSNQPQHF
>.|.|TRBV7-3|TRBJ1-5
TGTGCCAGCAGCTCAGGCCCCAATCAGCCCCAGCATTTT
CASSSGPNQPQHF
>.|.|TRBV4-2|TRBJ1-2
TGTGCCAGCAGCCATCCCCTCGAGGCTCTCATGGGCTACACCTTC
CASSHPLEALMGYTF
>.|.|TRBV4-2|TRBJ2-2
TGTGCCAGCAGCAAACCGGGACAGGAGCTGTTTTTT
CASSKPGQELFF
>.|.|TRBV5-1|TRBJ1-1
TGCACCCGAGCGAACACTGAAGCTTTCTTT
CTRANTEAFF
>.|.|TRBV9|TRBJ2-5
TGTGCCAGCAGCATTGGGTACCAAGAGACCCAGTACTTC
CASSIGYQETQYF
>.|.|TRBV6-6|TRBJ2-5
TGTGCCAGCGGTGACGGATCGTACTCAGAGACCCAGTACTTC
CASGDGSYSETQYF
>.|once|TRBV10-1|TRBJ1-3
TGCGCCAGTTCAGCGGGGGCTGGAAACACCATATATTTT
CASSAGAGNTIYF
>TRBD1|.|TRBV5-1|TRBJ2-3
TGCGCCAGCAGCACTGGACAGGGTGGTGGCACAGATACGCAGTATTTT
CASSTGQGGGTDTQYF
>.|.|TRBV28|TRBJ2-5
TGTGCCAGCATTGACGCGGGCAACCAAGAGACCCAGTACTTC
CASIDAGNQETQYF
>.|once|TRBV5-4|TRBJ2-1
TGTGCCAGCAGCTTGCGACTAGAGTACAATGAGCAGTTCTTC
CASSLRLEYNEQFF
>TRBD1|.|TRBV19|TRBJ1-5
TGTGCCAGTAGTACCCAAATCCTACCGGGACAGGGGAGCAATCAGCCCCAGCATTTT
CASSTQILPGQGSNQPQHF
>.|once|TRBV28|TRBJ2-3
TGTGCCAGCAGTTTGCTGAAGGGACTGAAATTGACAGATACGCAGTATTTT
CASSLLKGLKLTDTQYF
>TRBD1|.|TRBV19|TRBJ1-5
TGTGCCAGTAGTATGCAGGGGGCGTTGAATCAGCCCCAGCATTTT
CASSMQGALNQPQHF
>.|.|TRBV6-5|TRBJ2-3
TGTGCCAGCAGTTCGACAGAAACTAGCACAGATACGCAGTATTTT
CASSSTETSTDTQYF
>.|.|TRBV6-4|TRBJ2-5
TGTGCCAGCAGTAAAAGAGGGATGGAAGGAGAGACCCAGTACTTC
CASSKRGMEGETQYF
>.|.|TRBV28|TRBJ1-1
TGTGCCAGCAGTTTATCACCCCAGTTCTTTTTCTTT
CASSLSPQFFFF
>.|.|TRBV21-1|TRBJ2-5
TGTGCCAGCAGCGCCAAGGGACTAGCGGGAGTTGAGACCCAGTACTTC
CASSAKGLAGVETQYF
>.|.|TRBV7-6|TRBJ2-5
TGTGCCAGCAGCTTAGGAAATTCGGAGACCCAGTACTTC
CASSLGNSETQYF
>TRBD1|.|TRBV5-1|TRBJ2-1
TGCGCCAGCAGCGACGCTGACAGGGGGCTGAAGTTCTTC
CASSDADRGLKFF
>.|.|TRBV5-4|TRBJ2-1
TGTGCCAGCAGCTTGGCAGGGGTTTATGAGCAGTTCTTC
CASSLAGVYEQFF
>.|.|TRBV11-3|TRBJ2-2
TGTGCCAGCAGCTTACTTATGGGGGGCACCGGGGAGCTGTTTTTT
CASSLLMGGTGELFF
>.|.|TRBV5-6|TRBJ2-6
TGTGCCAGCAGCCCCTTAGGAAGGGCTGGGGCCAACGTCCTGACTTTC
CASSPLGRAGANVLTF
>.|.|TRBV27|TRBJ1-1
TGTGCCAGCAGTTTATTATCGAACACTGAAGCTTTCTTT
CASSLLSNTEAFF
>TRBD2|.|TRBV7-8|TRBJ2-7
TGTGCCAGCAGCACCATCGGACTAGCCCACGAGCAGTACTTC
CASSTIGLAHEQYF
>TRBD1|.|TRBV6-1|TRBJ2-7
TGTGCCAGCACCCAAGACAGGGGAAACTACGAGCAGTACTTC
CASTQDRGNYEQYF
>TRBD2|.|TRBV14|TRBJ2-3
TGTGCCAGCAGCCAAGGGACTAGCCCCACAGATACGCAGTATTTT
CASSQGTSPTDTQYF
>.|.|TRBV19|TRBJ2-2
TGTGCCAGTAACCCCCCGGGTTTTGCGACCGGGGAGCTGTTTTTT
CASNPPGFATGELFF
>.|.|TRBV19|TRBJ2-3
TGTGCCAGTAGTGGGAACCAGGCAGATACGCAGTATTTT
CASSGNQADTQYF
>.|once|TRBV11-2|TRBJ2-1
TGTGCCAGCAGGGGGGACTACAATGAGCAGTTCTTC
CASRGDYNEQFF
>.|.|TRBV30|TRBJ2-5
TGTGCCTGGAGTGTACTCGGGACCGGGACGACCCAGTACTTC
CAWSVLGTGTTQYF
>TRBD2|.|TRBV28|TRBJ2-2
TGTGCCAGCAGCCCCTCACCGGGACTAGCGGGAGTAATAACCGGGGAGCTGTTTTTT
CASSPSPGLAGVITGELFF
>TRBD1|.|TRBV6-4|TRBJ1-1
TGTGCCAGCAGTCCAGGGGGAGCGAACACTGAAGCTTTCTTT
CASSPGGANTEAFF
>TRBD2|once|TRBV25-1|TRBJ2-5
TGTGCCAGCAGAACTAGCGGCCCTGGGTCGGCCCAGTACTTC
CASRTSGPGSAQYF
>.|once|TRBV7-9|TRBJ1-6
TGTGCCAGCAGCTCGCAGGGTGGGTTAAATTCACCCCTCCACTTT
CASSSQGGLNSPLHF
>TRBD1|.|TRBV5-5|TRBJ1-1
TGTGCCAGCAGCTTGTGGGGACAGGGAAGGACTGAAGCTTTCTTT
CASSLWGQGRTEAFF